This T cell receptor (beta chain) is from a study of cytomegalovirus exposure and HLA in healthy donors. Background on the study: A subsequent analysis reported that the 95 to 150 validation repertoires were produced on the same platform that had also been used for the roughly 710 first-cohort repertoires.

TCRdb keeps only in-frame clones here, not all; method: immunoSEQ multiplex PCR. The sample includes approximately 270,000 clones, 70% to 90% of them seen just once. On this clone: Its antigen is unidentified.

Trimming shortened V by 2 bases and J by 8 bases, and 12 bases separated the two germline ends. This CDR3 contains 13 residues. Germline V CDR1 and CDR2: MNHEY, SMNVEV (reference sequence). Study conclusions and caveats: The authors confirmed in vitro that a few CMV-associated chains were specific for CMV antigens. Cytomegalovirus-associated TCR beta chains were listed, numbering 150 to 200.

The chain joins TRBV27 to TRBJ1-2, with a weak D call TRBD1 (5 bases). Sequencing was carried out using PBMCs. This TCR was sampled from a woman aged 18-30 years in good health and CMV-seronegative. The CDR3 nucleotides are TGTGCCAGCAGTTTAATAGGGGATCGGGGCTACACCTTC. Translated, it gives CASSLIGDRGYTF.